This passage covers 21 T cell receptor beta chains from one sample sequenced in a study of radiation and T cells in renal cell carcinoma. Measured with immunoSEQ multiplex PCR; TCRdb has only the in-frame clones, and not every one. The data show 120,000 to 150,000 clones, with about 88% seen just once and around 17% held by the top ten. Time point reported: blood 4 weeks post-SBRT, at nephrectomy. Treatment meaning: 15 Gy SBRT to primary tumor, nephrectomy 4 weeks later. Source: blood, taken from a patient whose treatment included radiotherapy and nephrectomy. These receptors were obtained from a woman aged 50 to 60 with renal cell carcinoma.

V usage is TRBV10-3 and J usage is TRBJ1-6, with TRBD1 matching 10 bases. The junction had 8 bases not matched to a gene; V was cut back by 6 bases and J by 12 bases. Looked up from germline, CDR1 is ENHRY and CDR2 is SYGVKD. The CDR3 is made up of 14 amino acids. The CDR3 nucleotides read TGTGCCATCAGCCCGACAGGGGGCGAATTACCCCTCCACTTT. The encoded protein is CAISPTGGELPLHF.

The chain combines TRBV18 with TRBJ2-7; TRBD2 is a possible D gene (5 bases). Germline values: CDR1 KGHSH, CDR2 LQKENI. Trimming took off 0 bases at V and 0 bases at J, with 9 bases between the two ends. This CDR3 region has 15 residues. The CDR3 loop reads CASSPPHAGSYEQYF. The CDR3 coding sequence is TGTGCCAGCTCACCACCCCATGCGGGCTCCTACGAGCAGTACTTC.

The gene calls are TRBV7-9 and TRBJ2-3, with 8 positions matching TRBD2. V lost 5 bases to trimming and J lost 0 bases; unmatched junction nucleotides: 4. Germline V lookup: CDR1 SEHNR, CDR2 FQNEAQ (reference sequence). The CDR3 runs 15 residues. CDR3 in amino acids: CASSQGLVSTDTQYF. Written as DNA, the CDR3 is TGTGCCAGCAGCCAGGGACTAGTTAGCACAGATACGCAGTATTTT.

DNA of the CDR3: TGTGCCAGCAGGGCCCGGGGGCAAGAGACCCAGTACTTC. Its protein product is CASRARGQETQYF. The V call is TRBV27, the J call TRBJ2-5, with D perhaps TRBD2 (6 bases). CDR3 size: 13 residues. The germline V and J ends were trimmed by 6 bases and 2 bases, with 10 bases remaining between them. Per germline, CDR1 MNHEY and CDR2 SMNVEV (reference sequence).

This chain uses TRBV7-2 with TRBJ2-1, with D uncertain. Germline lookup yields CDR1 SGHTA and CDR2 FQGNSA. The CDR3 extends over 15 amino acids. The ends were cut back, 4 bases at V and 4 bases at J, with 14 bases in the middle. CDR3 region: CASSYPYSSYNEQFF. CDR3 DNA: TGTGCCAGCAGCTACCCCTACAGCAGTTACAATGAGCAGTTCTTC. The entire variable domain, with the rest obtained from reference TRBV7-2 and TRBJ2-1, is as follows: GAGVSQSPSNKVTEKGKDVELRCDPISGHTALYWYRQSLGQGLEFLIYFQGNSAPDKSGLPSDRFSAERTGGSVSTLTIQRTQQEDSAVYLCASSYPYSSYNEQFFGPGTRLTVL.

This clone came up many times. This chain joins TRBV5-1 and TRBJ2-2; 8 bases are shared with TRBD1. V was clipped by 4 bases and J by 3 bases; unmatched bases: 5. The CDR3 is made up of 15 amino acids. Germline V lookup: CDR1 SGHRS, CDR2 YFSETQ. CDR3: CASSKGQEDTGELFF. The CDR3 coding sequence is TGCGCCAGCAGCAAGGGACAGGAGGACACCGGGGAGCTGTTTTTT.

The chain has TRBV2 and TRBJ1-2; TRBD1 agrees at 8 bases. CDR1 and CDR2 (germline): SNHLY, FYNNEI. The CDR3 contains 14 residues. V lost 6 bases and J lost 13; bases outside the gene matches: 16. The CDR3 is CASSEQGGIGMGTF. The CDR3 bases are TGTGCCAGCAGCGAACAGGGGGGTATTGGGATGGGCACCTTC. The full variable domain, in which reference TRBV2 and TRBJ1-2 provide the parts outside the CDR3, is EPEVTQTPSHQVTQMGQEVILRCVPISNHLYFYWYRQILGQKVEFLVSFYNNEISEKSEIFDDQFSVERPDGSNFTLKIRSTKLEDSAMYFCASSEQGGIGMGTFGSGTRLTVV.

Details on this clone: Distinct nucleotide sequences in the sample also encode this CDR3. The chain combines TRBV13 with TRBJ2-7; maybe TRBD2 (6 bases). The CDR3 is 14 residues long. The V gene lost 0 bases and the J gene lost 0 bases, with 6 bases spanning the gap. The V gene's germline CDR1 is PRHDT and CDR2 FYEKMQ (reference sequence). The CDR3 loop is CASSLGSGSYEQYF. The CDR3 DNA reads as TGTGCCAGCAGCTTAGGTAGCGGCTCCTACGAGCAGTACTTC.

The chain joins TRBV4-3 to TRBJ2-1; TRBD2 matches at 7 bases. CDR1 is LGHNA, CDR2 YSLEER, per germline. Germline trimming cut 4 bases from V and 4 bases from J; bases unmatched to any gene: 10. This CDR3 comprises 16 residues. CDR3 sequence (DNA): TGCGCCAGCAGCCCCACGTATCGGGGGGTTTACAATGAGCAGTTCTTC. As protein: CASSPTYRGVYNEQFF.

V usage is TRBV7-2 and J usage is TRBJ1-1; D gene ambiguous. Germline V lookup: CDR1 SGHTA, CDR2 FQGNSA. The CDR3 has 13 amino acids. Trimming cost V 0 bases and J 5 bases, with 7 bases left between them. CDR3 in amino acids: CASSLAPQTEAFF. The DNA of the CDR3 is TGTGCCAGCAGCTTAGCGCCCCAGACTGAAGCTTTCTTT.

The rearrangement joins TRBV9 to TRBJ2-6; D is uncertain. The V gene's germline CDR1 is SGDLS and CDR2 YYNGEE. Trimming took 3 bases from V and 1 from J, leaving 29 bases between them. The CDR3 is made up of 22 amino acids. The CDR3 region has the DNA TGTGCCAGCAGCGCAGATAGGAAAAGGGCCGCCAGGCGGAGTTCTGGGGCCAACGTCCTGACTTTC. Its protein is CASSADRKRAARRSSGANVLTF.

This clone was picked up a small number of times. Other nucleotide sequences from this sample produce the same CDR3. Here the CDR3 reads CASSMGQGVTEAFF. The CDR3 region has the DNA TGTGCCAGTAGTATGGGACAGGGAGTCACTGAAGCTTTCTTT. This rearrangement joins TRBV19 to TRBJ1-1, with 9 bases matching TRBD1. The CDR3 contains 14 residues. Losses at the gene ends were 3 bases for V and 4 bases for J; bases not matched to a gene: 3. Germline lookup yields CDR1 LNHDA and CDR2 SQIVND (reference sequence).

In this sample, this clone turned up once. The chain joins TRBV5-4 to TRBJ2-1; no clear D. Trimming stripped 1 base from V and 5 bases from J, with 16 bases between. The CDR3 is 16 amino acids. Germline V lookup: CDR1 SGHNT, CDR2 YYREEE (reference sequence). CDR3 sequence reads: CASSLSEWVLDNEQFF. CDR3 DNA: TGTGCCAGCAGCTTGTCGGAATGGGTTTTGGACAATGAGCAGTTCTTC.

The chain recombines TRBV19 with TRBJ1-1, with 7 nucleotides matching TRBD1. Germline trimming cut 7 bases from V and 4 bases from J; bases unmatched to any gene: 6. There are 13 residues in the CDR3. Germline V CDR1 and CDR2: LNHDA, SQIVND (reference sequence). The CDR3 here is CASNWDRSTEAFF. As DNA, the CDR3 is TGTGCCAGTAACTGGGACAGAAGCACTGAAGCTTTCTTT.

This clone was counted a single time. The rearrangement uses TRBV5-6 and TRBJ2-7, with D possibly TRBD2 on 6 matching bases. Trimming took off 4 bases at V and 3 bases at J, with 14 bases between the two ends. The CDR3 length is 14 residues. Germline assignment: CDR1 SGHDT and CDR2 YYEEEE. As DNA, the CDR3 is TGTGCCAGCAGCCCTGCCGGCGGGAACTACGAGCAGTACTTC. Its translation: CASSPAGGNYEQYF.

CDR3 region: CASSVTGGRYPGNTIYF. The CDR3 DNA is TGTGCCAGCAGCGTAACAGGGGGGCGATACCCTGGAAACACCATATATTTT. The genes are TRBV5-5 and TRBJ1-3, with TRBD1 matching over 8 bases. After removal of 4 bases from V and 2 bases from J, the junction contained 11 bases not matched to a gene. Germline CDR1 and CDR2: SGHKS and YYEKEE (reference sequence). This CDR3 comprises 17 residues.

This clone has more than one count but fewer than ten. The chain uses TRBV6-6 and TRBJ1-1, with D unclear. V shed 5 bases and J shed 1 base, with 5 bases lying between them. CDR3 length: 12 amino acids. CDR1 is MNHNY, CDR2 SVGAGI, per germline (reference sequence). Here the CDR3 reads CASSRRNTEAFF. CDR3 nucleotide sequence: TGTGCCAGCAGTAGGAGGAACACTGAAGCTTTCTTT.

This sequence joins TRBV15 and TRBJ2-1, with TRBD2 identical over 13 bases. This CDR3 region has 15 residues. Per germline, CDR1 LNHNV and CDR2 YYDKDF (reference sequence). Trimming removed 6 bases from V and 4 bases from J; junction bases left unmatched: 3. The CDR3 DNA follows: TGTGCCACCAGGTCGACTAGCGGGGGGTACAATGAGCAGTTCTTC. It encodes CATRSTSGGYNEQFF.

This rearrangement joins TRBV30 to TRBJ1-3; D unresolved. CDR3 length equals 14 residues. The germline gives CDR1 GTSNPN, CDR2 SVGIG (reference sequence). Trimming shortened V by 2 bases and J by 0 bases, and 8 bases separated the two germline ends. DNA for the CDR3: TGTGCCTGGAGTATTACATCCTCTGGAAACACCATATATTTT. The encoded protein is CAWSITSSGNTIYF.

V and J are TRBV7-2 and TRBJ1-5; 10 bases are shared with TRBD1. The germline CDR1 and CDR2 sequences are SGHTA and FQGNSA. The CDR3 length is 17 residues. After removal of 5 bases from V and 2 bases from J, the junction contained 9 bases not matched to a gene. CDR3 loop: CASSPWTGGDGNQPQHF. In DNA form, the CDR3 reads TGTGCCAGCAGCCCCTGGACAGGGGGAGACGGCAATCAGCCCCAGCATTTT.

The chain employs TRBV10-3 and TRBJ1-3, with TRBD1 matching over 9 bases. CDR1 and CDR2 from the germline V gene are ENHRY and SYGVKD. V was pared by 9 bases and J by 1 base, with 7 bases of the junction left unmatched. This CDR3 is 15 amino acids long. DNA of the CDR3: TGTGCCATAAAACCGGGACAGGGATCTGGAAACACCATATATTTT. It encodes CAIKPGQGSGNTIYF.